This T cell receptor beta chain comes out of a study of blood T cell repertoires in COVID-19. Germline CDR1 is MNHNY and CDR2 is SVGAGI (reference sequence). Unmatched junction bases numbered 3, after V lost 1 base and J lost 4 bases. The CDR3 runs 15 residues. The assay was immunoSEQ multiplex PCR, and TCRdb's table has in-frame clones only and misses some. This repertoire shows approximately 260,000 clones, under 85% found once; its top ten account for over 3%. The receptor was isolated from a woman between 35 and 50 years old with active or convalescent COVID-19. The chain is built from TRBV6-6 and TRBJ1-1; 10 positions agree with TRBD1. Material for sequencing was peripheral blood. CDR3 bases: TGTGCCAGCAGTTACTACGGACAGGGGGGCACTGAAGCTTTCTTT. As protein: CASSYYGQGGTEAFF.